The TCR beta chain under discussion was sequenced for a study of CD8 T cells in ankylosing spondylitis. As the method for making TCR beta libraries, quantitative 5'-RACE with molecular barcodes was used. TCRdb itself ran the 5' RACE reads through MiXCR, one entry per CDR3 protein. This sample has 250,000 to 300,000 distinct CDR3 sequences; approximately 20% occur once, and the top ten carry about a third. This CDR3 region has 15 residues. Trimming shortened V by 2 bases and J by 1 base, and 12 bases separated the two germline ends. The germline V gene has CDR1 MNHEY and CDR2 SVGEGT. With respect to this clonotype: The antigen remains undetermined.

Study conclusions and caveats: Reportedly, significant enrichment of disease-linked clones occurred in matched ankylosing spondylitis synovial fluid.

Sequenced material: blood, either unsorted or a sorted T cell fraction (not recorded which). The clonotype originates from a male donor with ankylosing spondylitis or in good health (not recorded which). The chain recombines TRBV6-2 or TRBV6-3 with TRBJ2-7; D possibly corresponds to TRBD1 (5 bases). The CDR3 sequence is CASSYVGHSSYEQYF. The DNA for the CDR3 is TGTGCCAGCAGTTACGTCGGACACAGTTCCTACGAGCAGTACTTC.